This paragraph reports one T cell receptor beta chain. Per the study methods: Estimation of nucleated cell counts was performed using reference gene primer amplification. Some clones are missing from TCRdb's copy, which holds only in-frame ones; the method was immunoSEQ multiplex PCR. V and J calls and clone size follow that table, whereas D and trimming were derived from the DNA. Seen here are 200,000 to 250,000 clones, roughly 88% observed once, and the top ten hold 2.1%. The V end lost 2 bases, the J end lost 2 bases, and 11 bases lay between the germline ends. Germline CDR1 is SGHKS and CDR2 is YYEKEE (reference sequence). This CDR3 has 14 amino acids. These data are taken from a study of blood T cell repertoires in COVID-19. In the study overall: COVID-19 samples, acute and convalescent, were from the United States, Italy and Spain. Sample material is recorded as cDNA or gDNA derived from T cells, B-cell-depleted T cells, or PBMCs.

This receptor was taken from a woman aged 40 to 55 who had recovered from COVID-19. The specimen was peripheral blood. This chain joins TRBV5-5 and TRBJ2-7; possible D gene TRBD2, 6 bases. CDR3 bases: TGTGCCAGCAGCTTAGCCGGACTAACCTACGAGCAGTACTTC. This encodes CASSLAGLTYEQYF.